A single sample gave rise to the 29 T cell receptor beta chains below, sequenced in a study of response to subunit inactivated influenza vaccine. TCRdb re-called the RT-PCR reads with MiXCR, one entry per CDR3 protein. Here the sample spans around 570,000 distinct CDR3 sequences, roughly 10% being singletons. These sequences were also reported in another study, on T cells expressing NK-cell markers. From that study: UMIs were included in TCR beta cDNA generated by 5'RACE template switching.

The material was PBMCs from blood, obtained on the day of vaccination. All receptors derive from a man aged 50 or older who received an inactivated influenza vaccine.

This rearrangement joins TRBV4-2 to TRBJ2-3, with a weak D call TRBD2 (6 bases). Germline lookup yields CDR1 LGHNA and CDR2 YNFKEQ. Trimming shortened V by 4 bases and J by 4 bases, and 15 bases separated the two germline ends. CDR3 length equals 15 residues. The DNA for the CDR3 is TGTGCCAGCAGCCTCGGGACTGGAGTTTCAGATACGCAGTATTTT. Protein product: CASSLGTGVSDTQYF.

V gene TRBV5-5 combines with J gene TRBJ2-7; no clear D. The CDR3 covers 14 residues. Germline V gives CDR1 SGHKS, CDR2 YYEKEE (reference sequence). Trimming took 3 bases from V and 5 from J, leaving 15 bases between them. This chain's CDR3 is CASSSDGFQDEQYF. The CDR3 coding sequence is TGTGCCAGCAGCTCAGACGGATTCCAGGACGAGCAGTACTTC.

The sample holds many counts of this clonotype. This chain links TRBV7-9 with TRBJ2-7, with D perhaps TRBD1 or TRBD2 (5 bases each). Germline assignment: CDR1 SEHNR and CDR2 FQNEAQ (reference sequence). Trimming stripped 3 bases from V and 0 bases from J, with 18 bases between. CDR3 length: 17 residues. The CDR3 DNA follows: TGTGCCAGCAGCTTTAGGGAGAACAGGCCGAGCTCCTACGAGCAGTACTTC. As protein: CASSFRENRPSSYEQYF.

The rearrangement joins TRBV28 to TRBJ2-4; D is unclear. V shed 6 bases and J shed 3 bases, with 15 bases lying between them. CDR1 and CDR2 (germline): MDHEN, SYDVKM. The CDR3 sequence is 15 residues long. The DNA for the CDR3 is TGTGCCAGCAGCTCCACGCAGAGTATCAAAAACATTCAGTACTTC. It encodes CASSSTQSIKNIQYF. The full variable domain, completed using reference TRBV28 and TRBJ2-4, is DVKVTQSSRYLVKRTGEKVFLECVQDMDHENMFWYRQDPGLGLRLIYFSYDVKMKEKGDIPEGYSVSREKKERFSLILESASTNQTSMYLCASSSTQSIKNIQYFGAGTRLSVL.

This clonotype was recorded at least ten times. The chain joins TRBV2 to TRBJ2-2; 9 bases line up with TRBD1. J lost 5 bases, V lost 6 bases, and 1 base had no gene match. The CDR3 spans 13 residues. Germline V gene lookup returns CDR1 SNHLY and CDR2 FYNNEI. This CDR3 reads CASSDRGTGELFF. The CDR3 bases are TGTGCCAGCAGCGACAGGGGGACCGGGGAGCTGTTTTTT.

This clonotype occurred a few times. The V gene is TRBV4-3, the J gene TRBJ1-1; a weak D match, TRBD1 (6 bases). The CDR3 consists of 15 residues. V was pared by 0 bases and J by 4 bases, with 12 bases between. The germline gives CDR1 LGHNA, CDR2 YSLEER. This chain's CDR3 is CASSQDLRGVTEAFF. For the CDR3, the DNA is TGCGCCAGCAGCCAAGACCTCAGGGGAGTCACTGAAGCTTTCTTT.

The sample holds many counts of this clonotype. V is TRBV9 and J is TRBJ2-3, with D possibly called TRBD1 or TRBD2 (6 bases each). CDR3 size: 13 residues. CDR1 is SGDLS, CDR2 YYNGEE, per germline. Trimming removed 3 bases from V and 11 bases from J, with 16 bases in between. CDR3 sequence: CASSESGKGGQYF. CDR3 bases: TGTGCCAGCAGCGAAAGCGGAAAGGGGGGGCAGTATTTT.

This rearrangement joins TRBV6-1 to TRBJ2-5, with a weak D call TRBD2 (6 bases). Per the germline V gene, CDR1 is MNHNS and CDR2 is SASEGT. Trimming removed 8 bases at V and 5 bases at J, with 15 bases between. The CDR3 consists of 13 residues. The chain's CDR3 is CASSHAGRETQYF. In DNA form, the CDR3 reads TGTGCCAGCTCCCACGCGGGGCGGGAGACCCAGTACTTC.

The chain has TRBV7-9 and TRBJ2-2; D possibly corresponds to TRBD1 (5 bases). CDR3 length: 13 residues. From germline, CDR1 is SEHNR and CDR2 FQNEAQ (reference sequence). The V end lost 7 bases, the J end lost 7 bases, and 13 bases lay between the germline ends. The CDR3 loop reads CASMKGSIGELFF. CDR3 DNA: TGTGCCAGCATGAAGGGGTCGATCGGGGAGCTGTTTTTT. The whole variable domain, remainder taken from reference TRBV7-9 and TRBJ2-2, is DTGVSQNPRHKITKRGQNVTFRCDPISEHNRLYWYRQTLGQGPEFLTYFQNEAQLEKSRLLSDRFSAERPKGSFSTLEIQRTEQGDSAMYLCASMKGSIGELFFGEGSRLTVL.

The chain couples TRBV10-3 to TRBJ2-7; either TRBD1 or TRBD2 may fit D (5 bases each). The CDR3 has 14 residues. V lost 10 bases and J lost 4, with 20 bases in between. Germline CDR1 and CDR2: ENHRY and SYGVKD. The CDR3 nucleotides read TGTGCCACCCGGGACCGGTCCCCTGCATACGAGCAGTACTTC. It is translated as CATRDRSPAYEQYF.

This clonotype was seen a few times. The chain links TRBV7-9 to TRBJ1-5, with D perhaps matching TRBD1 (6 bases). CDR3 length: 15 residues. Between the trimmed V and J ends, which lost 3 bases and 0 bases, there was a span of 9 bases. Per the germline V gene, CDR1 is SEHNR and CDR2 is FQNEAQ (reference sequence). CDR3 region: CASSFGGYSNQPQHF. The CDR3 bases are TGTGCCAGCAGCTTCGGGGGCTATAGCAATCAGCCCCAGCATTTT.

This clonotype was observed many times. V and J are TRBV12-3 or TRBV12-4 and TRBJ1-5, with TRBD1 identical over 7 bases. The CDR3 is made up of 14 amino acids. The junction had 6 bases not matched to a gene; V was cut back by 6 bases and J by 4 bases. The CDR3 DNA is TGTGCCAGCAGCCTAGGACAGGTTAATCAGCCCCAGCATTTT. This encodes CASSLGQVNQPQHF.

In its sample, this clonotype was seen a few times. V is TRBV7-3 and J is TRBJ2-3; TRBD2 matches at 9 bases. The J segment lost 4 bases and the V segment lost 4 bases, leaving 9 bases of the junction unmatched. CDR3 length: 16 residues. Germline-derived CDR1 and CDR2 are SGHTA and FQGTGA. For the CDR3, the DNA is TGTGCCAGCAGCTCCGCCCTAGCGGGAAGCCCAGATACGCAGTATTTT. It translates to CASSSALAGSPDTQYF. The full variable domain, with the rest looked up from reference TRBV7-3 and TRBJ2-3, is GAGVSQTPSNKVTEKGKYVELRCDPISGHTALYWYRQSLGQGPEFLIYFQGTGAADDSGLPNDRFFAVRPEGSVSTLKIQRTERGDSAVYLCASSSALAGSPDTQYFGPGTRLTVL.

As regards this clonotype: Mismatch with germline at one junction end may stem from a read error. The chain carries TRBV7-9 and TRBJ2-5; 7 bases fit TRBD1. The germline gives CDR1 SEHNR, CDR2 FQNEAQ (reference sequence). This CDR3 is 14 amino acids long. As DNA, the CDR3 is TGTGCCAGCAGCTTGACAGGGCCTAAAGAGACCCAGTACTTT. Its translation is CASSLTGPKETQYF.

This clonotype came up a few times. The chain has TRBV7-8 and TRBJ2-3; D remains ambiguous. There are 13 residues in the CDR3. Germline assignment: CDR1 SGHVS and CDR2 FQNEAQ. V gave up 5 bases and J gave up 6 bases, with 12 bases separating them. CDR3 nucleotide sequence: TGTGCCAGCAGCAAGAACTGGGTGGATACGCAGTATTTT. Residues: CASSKNWVDTQYF.

The chain joins TRBV7-2 to TRBJ2-1, with D possibly matching TRBD1 (6 bases). Germline lookup yields CDR1 SGHTA and CDR2 FQGNSA. CDR3 length equals 13 residues. Trimming removed 4 bases at V and 5 bases at J, with 9 bases between. CDR3 region: CASSSRQDNEQFF. For the CDR3, the DNA is TGTGCCAGCAGCTCCAGACAGGACAATGAGCAGTTCTTC.

The chain uses TRBV27 and TRBJ2-7; 13 nucleotides match TRBD2. The CDR3 has 16 residues. Germline-derived CDR1 and CDR2 are MNHEY and SMNVEV (reference sequence). J lost 2 bases, V lost 5 bases, and 6 bases had no gene match. CDR3: CASSRGTSGAPYEQYF. CDR3 in DNA: TGTGCCAGCAGTAGAGGGACTAGCGGGGCCCCCTACGAGCAGTACTTC.

This clonotype was seen more than once but under ten times. The chain is built from TRBV12-3 or TRBV12-4 and TRBJ2-6; 8 bases align to TRBD1. The J segment lost 1 base and the V segment lost 5 bases, leaving 7 bases of the junction unmatched. The CDR3 is 17 residues long. The CDR3 here is CASSGGQGLSGANVLTF. CDR3 nucleotide sequence: TGTGCCAGCAGTGGAGGACAGGGCCTTTCTGGGGCCAACGTCCTGACTTTC.

The chain recombines TRBV7-2 with TRBJ2-1; 13 bases are a match to TRBD2. Germline CDR1 is SGHTA and CDR2 is FQGNSA. The CDR3 consists of 14 residues. Germline trimming cut 3 bases from V and 9 bases from J; bases unmatched to any gene: 2. Written as DNA, the CDR3 is TGTGCCAGCAGCTTTGGACTAGCGGGAGTTGAGCAGTTCTTC. Residues: CASSFGLAGVEQFF.

This clonotype was counted ten times or more. The chain recombines TRBV11-2 with TRBJ2-2, with TRBD2 matching 10 bases. J gave up 11 bases and V 2 bases, and 5 bases lay outside the gene matches. The CDR3 is 14 amino acids. Germline CDR1 is SGHAT and CDR2 is FQNNGV. CDR3 sequence reads: CASSLNLAGVELFF. The CDR3 DNA sequence: TGTGCCAGCAGCTTAAATCTAGCGGGAGTTGAGCTGTTTTTT.

The J gene is TRBJ2-7, the V gene TRBV6-1; D gene uncertain. With 7 bases removed from V and 0 bases from J, the gap between germline ends came to 16 bases. The CDR3 sequence is 15 residues long. From germline, CDR1 is MNHNS and CDR2 SASEGT. The CDR3 spells CASKGDSRNSYEQYF. CDR3 bases: TGTGCCAGCAAGGGCGACTCGAGGAACTCCTACGAGCAGTACTTC.

The sample holds a few counts of this clonotype. V is TRBV10-3 and J is TRBJ1-5; D might be TRBD1 (5 bases). V lost 2 bases and J 6 bases, leaving 11 bases between the germline ends. The CDR3 sequence is 14 residues long. Germline-derived CDR1 and CDR2 are ENHRY and SYGVKD. This CDR3 reads CAISETGRAQPQHF. CDR3 DNA: TGTGCCATCAGTGAGACGGGACGGGCTCAGCCCCAGCATTTT.

The V and J genes are TRBV7-9 and TRBJ2-5; D remains ambiguous. Trimming took 1 base from V and 4 from J, leaving 10 bases between them. This CDR3 region has 14 residues. Germline CDR1 SEHNR, CDR2 FQNEAQ (reference sequence). CDR3 nucleotide sequence: TGTGCCAGCAGCTTAGACGTGGGCCCAGAGACCCAGTACTTC. Amino acids: CASSLDVGPETQYF.

This clonotype was seen a few times. This sequence joins TRBV7-2 and TRBJ1-1, with 7 bases lining up with TRBD1. In germline, CDR1 is SGHTA, CDR2 FQGNSA. The ends lost 5 bases at V and 0 bases at J; junction bases unmatched: 6. CDR3 length equals 15 residues. The CDR3 sequence is CASSRGGQMNTEAFF. The CDR3 nucleotides read TGTGCCAGCAGCCGAGGGGGACAGATGAACACTGAAGCTTTCTTT.

The chain combines TRBV5-1 with TRBJ2-7; D gene ambiguous. V shed 0 bases and J shed 5 bases, with 9 bases lying between them. There are 13 residues in the CDR3. In germline, CDR1 is SGHRS, CDR2 YFSETQ. The CDR3 spells CASSLGWIDEQYF. For the CDR3, the DNA is TGCGCCAGCAGCTTGGGTTGGATCGACGAGCAGTACTTC.

This chain links TRBV12-3 or TRBV12-4 with TRBJ2-1; TRBD1 matches 8 bases. Trimming cost V 5 bases and J 6 bases; bases outside gene matches: 6. This CDR3 is 14 amino acids long. CDR3 sequence reads: CASSRDRGGNEQFF. DNA for the CDR3: TGTGCCAGCAGTCGCGACAGGGGTGGCAATGAGCAGTTCTTC.

This clonotype was counted only a few times. The CDR3 DNA follows: TGCAGTGCTAGATGGGGGGCCGGCACCGGGGAGCTGTTTTTT. As protein: CSARWGAGTGELFF. V gene TRBV20-1 combines with J gene TRBJ2-2; perhaps D is TRBD1 or TRBD2 (6 bases each). The length of the CDR3 is 14 residues. V lost 2 bases and J 4 bases, leaving 11 bases between the germline ends. Germline-derived CDR1 and CDR2 are DFQATT and SNEGSKA (reference sequence).

CDR3 coding DNA: TGTGCCAGCAGCGTGACAGGGGGTAAGCCCCAGCATTTT. Translation: CASSVTGGKPQHF. The chain combines TRBV11-2 with TRBJ1-5, with 9 nucleotides matching TRBD1. Germline CDR1 reads SGHAT; CDR2 reads FQNNGV. V lost 5 bases to trimming and J lost 8 bases; unmatched junction nucleotides: 4. The CDR3 is 13 residues long.

The chain has TRBV20-1 and TRBJ2-1; D not certain. Trimming stripped 1 base from V and 6 bases from J, with 10 bases between. The CDR3 totals 13 residues. The V gene's germline CDR1 is DFQATT and CDR2 SNEGSKA (reference sequence). The CDR3 sequence is CSARGASVNEQFF. The CDR3 DNA reads TGCAGTGCTAGAGGGGCCTCCGTCAATGAGCAGTTCTTC.